This is a list of T cell receptor beta chains from one sample in a study of STAT5B mutations in CD4+ large granular lymphocyte leukemia. Measured with immunoSEQ multiplex PCR; TCRdb has only the in-frame clones, and not every one. The sample yields tens of thousands of clones, 60% to 80% seen once. The sequenced sample consisted of CD4+ T cells from blood buffy coats. These receptors were collected from a human donor in good health. CDR3s include the opening cysteine and the closing phenylalanine or tryptophan. D genes are given only for firm matches. Part of the rows lack a size; the others show once, few, many or a class for expanded clones.

- | TRBJ2-5 | TRBV19 | - | CASSIMGGRETQYF | TGTGCCAGTAGTATTATGGGGGGCCGGGAGACCCAGTACTTC
- | TRBJ2-1 | TRBV4-2 | TRBD2 | CASSQDGASGGNEQFF | TGTGCCAGCAGCCAAGATGGGGCTAGCGGGGGAAATGAGCAGTTCTTC
- | TRBJ1-2 | TRBV7-9 | - | CASSLDKGYGYTF | TGTGCCAGCAGCTTAGACAAGGGCTATGGCTACACCTTC
once | TRBJ2-2 | TRBV11-2 | TRBD1 | CASSLQKGQATGELFF | TGTGCCAGCAGCCTCCAGAAAGGACAGGCCACCGGGGAGCTGTTTTTT
- | TRBJ2-1 | TRBV11-3 | - | CASSLEQGSKFF | TGTGCCAGCAGCTTAGAGCAGGGGAGTAAGTTCTTC
- | TRBJ1-5 | TRBV19 | - | CASTESGISNQPQHF | TGTGCCAGTACGGAGTCGGGTATCAGCAATCAGCCCCAGCATTTT
- | TRBJ1-4 | TRBV28 | - | CASSLLGVGEKLFF | TGTGCCAGCAGTTTATTGGGGGTGGGTGAAAAACTGTTTTTT
- | TRBJ2-7 | TRBV10-3 | - | CAISDHTKATTYEQYF | TGTGCCATCAGTGATCATACCAAGGCGACAACCTACGAGCAGTACTTC
- | TRBJ1-3 | TRBV7-6 | - | CASSINTGKLDTIYF | TGTGCCAGCAGCATCAATACGGGGAAATTGGACACCATATATTTT
- | TRBJ2-5 | TRBV27 | - | CASSFSGGETQYF | TGTGCCAGCAGTTTCTCAGGGGGGGAGACCCAGTACTTC
- | TRBJ1-1 | TRBV30 | - | CAWSVNRAGATEAFF | TGTGCCTGGAGTGTGAACCGCGCAGGGGCAACAGAAGCTTTCTTT
- | TRBJ1-2 | TRBV6-1 | TRBD1 | CASSKGQGNYGYTF | TGTGCCAGCAGTAAAGGACAGGGGAACTATGGCTACACCTTC
- | TRBJ1-2 | TRBV28 | TRBD1 | CASSLGGTGFNYGYTF | TGTGCCAGCAGTCTAGGGGGGACAGGTTTTAACTATGGCTACACCTTC
- | TRBJ2-3 | TRBV18 | TRBD2 | CASSPNQPSSGPHTQYF | TGTGCCAGCTCACCCAACCAACCCTCTAGCGGACCGCATACGCAGTATTTT
- | TRBJ1-4 | TRBV2 | TRBD1 | CANKRETGGEKLFF | TGTGCCAACAAAAGAGAGACAGGGGGTGAAAAACTGTTTTTT
- | TRBJ2-5 | TRBV5-5 | - | CASSWGRTAQETQYF | TGTGCCAGCAGCTGGGGGAGGACAGCACAAGAGACCCAGTACTTC
- | TRBJ2-7 | TRBV28 | TRBD2 | CASTWGGVGAYEQYF | TGTGCCTCGACTTGGGGGGGTGTCGGCGCCTACGAGCAGTACTTC
once | TRBJ2-7 | TRBV28 | TRBD1 | CASQAEIDRVKGNYEQYF | TGTGCCAGCCAAGCCGAGATTGACAGGGTAAAAGGGAACTACGAGCAGTACTTC
- | TRBJ2-7 | TRBV6-1 | TRBD2 | CASSFPSGGRGEQYF | TGTGCCAGCAGTTTCCCTAGCGGGGGGCGCGGCGAGCAGTACTTC
few | TRBJ2-7 | TRBV19 | - | CASSIGTMGSYEQYF | TGTGCCAGTAGTATCGGCACCATGGGCTCCTACGAGCAGTACTTC
- | TRBJ2-2 | TRBV19 | TRBD1 | CASTLTGPTGELFF | TGTGCCAGTACATTGACAGGGCCCACCGGGGAGCTGTTTTTT
- | TRBJ2-5 | TRBV29-1 | - | CSGQTPQQRETQYF | TGCAGCGGCCAGACCCCCCAACAACGAGAGACCCAGTACTTC
- | TRBJ2-5 | TRBV5-1 | - | CASSSSLRGSQETQYF | TGCGCCAGCAGCTCGTCGCTCCGGGGATCCCAAGAGACCCAGTACTTC
- | TRBJ1-2 | TRBV28 | - | CASSLLGQDGAYGYTF | TGTGCCAGCAGTTTATTGGGGCAGGATGGGGCTTATGGCTACACCTTC
- | TRBJ2-3 | TRBV29-1 | TRBD2 | CSVEMPSGGVTDTQYF | TGCAGCGTTGAAATGCCTAGCGGGGGGGTCACAGATACGCAGTATTTT
once | TRBJ2-7 | TRBV19 | - | CASRRQGTNYEQYF | TGTGCCAGTAGGAGACAGGGGACTAACTACGAGCAGTACTTC
once | TRBJ2-7 | TRBV11-3 | - | CASSLVTGQNLYEQYF | TGTGCCAGCAGCTTAGTCACAGGGCAGAACCTCTACGAGCAGTACTTC
- | TRBJ1-1 | TRBV28 | - | CATEGGGQVAFF | TGTGCCACCGAAGGGGGGGGACAAGTAGCTTTCTTT
few | TRBJ1-1 | TRBV2 | - | CASNPLQGDSSTEAFF | TGTGCCAGCAATCCCCTGCAGGGAGATAGTAGTACTGAAGCTTTCTTT
few | TRBJ1-5 | TRBV10-3 | - | CAISTGRDQPQHF | TGTGCCATCAGCACAGGGAGGGATCAGCCCCAGCATTTT
- | TRBJ2-2 | TRBV2 | - | CASSEFADNTGELFF | TGTGCCAGCAGTGAATTTGCCGATAACACCGGGGAGCTGTTTTTT
- | TRBJ1-4 | TRBV29-1 | TRBD1 | CSVEKDGTGATNEKLFF | TGCAGCGTTGAAAAGGACGGGACAGGGGCAACTAATGAAAAACTGTTTTTT
- | TRBJ1-1 | TRBV28 | TRBD1 | CASRTGQRNTEAFF | TGTGCCAGCAGGACGGGACAGAGGAACACTGAAGCTTTCTTT
- | TRBJ1-1 | TRBV27 | TRBD1 | CASSLSSPGGWGIFF | TGTGCCAGCAGTTTATCCTCGCCAGGGGGCTGGGGTATTTTCTTT
- | TRBJ1-6 | TRBV5-5 | - | CASSLGPIGLSPLHF | TGTGCCAGCAGCTTGGGGCCAATCGGCCTATCACCCCTCCACTTT
few | TRBJ2-7 | TRBV27 | TRBD2 | CASSPLAANYEQYF | TGTGCCAGCAGTCCACTAGCGGCTAACTACGAGCAGTACTTC
- | TRBJ2-3 | TRBV4-2 | TRBD2 | CASSQRSGEGDTQYF | TGTGCCAGCAGCCAACGTAGCGGGGAGGGAGATACGCAGTATTTT
- | TRBJ2-3 | TRBV5-1 | - | CASSPGYAGSTDTQYF | TGCGCCAGCAGCCCAGGGTATGCGGGGAGCACAGATACGCAGTATTTT
- | TRBJ2-1 | TRBV28 | TRBD2 | CASKNERGLSYNEQFF | TGTGCCAGCAAAAATGAGCGGGGCTTATCCTACAATGAGCAGTTCTTC
- | TRBJ1-1 | TRBV14 | - | CASSLRTLNTEAFF | TGTGCCAGCAGCCTGAGGACACTTAACACTGAAGCTTTCTTT
- | TRBJ1-5 | TRBV19 | - | CASSIYTLGLHYQPQHF | TGTGCCAGTAGTATTTATACACTGGGGTTGCACTATCAGCCCCAGCATTTT
- | TRBJ2-5 | TRBV7-2 | - | CASSPSEQETQYF | TGTGCCAGCAGTCCTAGCGAGCAAGAGACCCAGTACTTC
- | TRBJ2-7 | TRBV18 | - | CASSIRTQTSSYEQYF | TGTGCCAGCTCAATACGGACACAAACGAGCTCCTACGAGCAGTACTTC
- | TRBJ1-2 | TRBV5-8 | - | CASSLAWGAGYGYTF | TGTGCCAGCAGCTTGGCTTGGGGGGCCGGCTATGGCTACACCTTC
- | TRBJ2-1 | TRBV5-4 | TRBD1 | CASSFDRVQFF | TGTGCCAGCAGCTTCGACAGGGTGCAGTTCTTC
- | TRBJ2-7 | TRBV7-8 | - | CASSSRTAYEQYF | TGTGCCAGCAGCAGCCGGACAGCCTACGAGCAGTACTTC
- | TRBJ2-5 | TRBV7-2 | TRBD2 | CASSLGGWRGDQETQYF | TGTGCCAGCAGCTTAGGAGGCTGGCGGGGGGACCAAGAGACCCAGTACTTC
- | TRBJ2-1 | TRBV5-6 | TRBD1 | CASSFRDRAFNEQFF | TGTGCCAGCAGCTTCCGGGACAGGGCCTTCAATGAGCAGTTCTTC